These 5 T cell receptor beta chains share one sample of origin, sequenced in a study of tumor-infiltrating lymphocytes in localized non-small cell lung cancer. This table comes from immunoSEQ multiplex PCR, and its TCRdb copy is limited to in-frame clones, with some not included. In the table there are under 20,000 clones, 69% of which are singletons. The sequenced sample consisted of lung tumor tissue. The receptor set was obtained from a human donor with non-small cell lung cancer.

V gene TRBV18 combines with J gene TRBJ2-7; D is possibly TRBD1 or TRBD2 (6 bases each). The V and J ends lost 0 bases and 6 bases respectively, with 18 bases between them. This CDR3 is built from 16 residues. Germline CDR1 reads KGHSH; CDR2 reads LQKENI. CDR3 sequence: CASSPPTGGGWGEQYF. In DNA form, the CDR3 reads TGTGCCAGCTCACCACCCACCGGGGGCGGCTGGGGCGAGCAGTACTTC.

This sequence joins TRBV18 and TRBJ1-1, with 7 bases that match TRBD1. The CDR3 has 14 amino acids. J gave up 3 bases and V 4 bases, and 5 bases lay outside the gene matches. Germline CDR1 KGHSH, CDR2 LQKENI. DNA for the CDR3: TGTGCCAGCTCACGACAGGGAAGGGACACTGAAGCTTTCTTT. The encoded protein is CASSRQGRDTEAFF.

This chain joins TRBV25-1 and TRBJ2-3; the match to TRBD2 covers 11 bases. The J segment lost 0 bases and the V segment lost 4 bases, leaving 9 bases of the junction unmatched. Germline CDR1 MGHDK, CDR2 SYGVNS. This CDR3 comprises 18 residues. In DNA, the CDR3 is TGTGCCAGCAGTGGGTCTAGCGGGGGGCGTACTAGCACAGATACGCAGTATTTT. Its translation: CASSGSSGGRTSTDTQYF.

V is TRBV15 and J is TRBJ1-4; D may be TRBD1 (5 bases). The CDR3 consists of 15 residues. The germline V and J ends were trimmed by 5 bases and 8 bases, with 18 bases remaining between them. CDR1 is LNHNV and CDR2 is YYDKDF in the germline V gene (reference sequence). CDR3 DNA: TGTGCCACCAGCGGGGGAGGGACGGAGGCAGAAAAACTGTTTTTT. Its translation: CATSGGGTEAEKLFF.

A note on this clone: Germline and junction disagree at one end, which may indicate a read error. This chain uses TRBV7-7 with TRBJ2-5, with 8 bases fitting TRBD1. The J call may be mistaken, given a closer DNA end match to TRBJ2-7. This CDR3 has 15 amino acids. Looked up from germline, CDR1 is SSHAT and CDR2 is FNYEAQ (reference sequence). CDR3 in amino acids: CASSPGQGIPYEQYF. DNA for the CDR3: TGTGCTAGCAGCCCCGGACAGGGCATCCCGTACGAGCAGTACTTC.